This TCR beta chain was documented in a study of shared clonotypes between healthy human individuals. General study results and limits: Sample collection involved blood only; tissue repertoires are likely different. Sequencing depth was a factor that was expected to affect clonotype sharing among donors. Sharing across four donors was highest in naive CD4 (around 5%) and lowest in memory CD8 (roughly 0.4%).

A remark on this clone: Its antigen is not identified.

Original handling: Filtering differed because ImmunoSEQ produced junction-only sequences that carried no quality scores. Profiled with immunoSEQ multiplex PCR; TCRdb holds only in-frame clones, not every one. The DNA was the basis for D and trimming; V, J and clone size are from that table. The repertoire includes 300,000 to 400,000 clones, around 70% of them detected once, and more than 9% sits in the top ten. The germline V gene has CDR1 SGDLS and CDR2 YYNGEE. The CDR3 consists of 14 residues. J was trimmed by 4 bases and V by 2 bases; bases with no gene match: 6. The sequencing sample was made of memory CD4+ T cells sorted from blood. The subset denotes: CD45RA-negative fraction. The sequence came from a man aged 25-45 years in good health. V is TRBV9 and J is TRBJ2-7; 7 bases match TRBD1. CDR3 sequence (DNA): TGTGCCAGCAGCGTTGGACAGGACATTTACGAGCAGTACTTC. This sequence encodes CASSVGQDIYEQYF.